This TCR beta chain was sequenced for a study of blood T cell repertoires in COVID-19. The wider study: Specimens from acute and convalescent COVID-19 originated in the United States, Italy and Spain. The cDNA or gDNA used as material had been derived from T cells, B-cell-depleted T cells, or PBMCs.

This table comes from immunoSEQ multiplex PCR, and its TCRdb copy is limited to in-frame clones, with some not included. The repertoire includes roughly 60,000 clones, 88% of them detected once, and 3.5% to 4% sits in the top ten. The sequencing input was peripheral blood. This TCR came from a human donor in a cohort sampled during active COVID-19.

CDR3: CASSQGWAGGENYGYTF. CDR3 nucleotide sequence: TGTGCCAGCAGCCAAGGGTGGGCAGGGGGCGAAAACTATGGCTACACCTTC. This chain uses TRBV4-2 with TRBJ1-2; 8 bases are shared with TRBD1. After removal of 1 base from V and 2 bases from J, the junction contained 9 bases not matched to a gene. The CDR3 is 17 amino acids. Germline assignment: CDR1 LGHNA and CDR2 YNFKEQ.